The T cell receptor (beta chain) described here comes from a study of Graves' ophthalmopathy and Graves' hyperthyroidism. Clinical symptoms, serum thyroxine, TRAb, thyroid ultrasound and orbital computed tomography were relied on for diagnosis. The sample holds one count of this clonotype. TCR beta CDR3 amplification used RNA transcripts. The library came from an HTBI-primed first-round RT-PCR and a second-round multiplex PCR. Using its own MiXCR run on the multiplex PCR reads, TCRdb lists one record per CDR3 protein. This sample has 600,000 to 700,000 distinct CDR3 sequences; roughly two fifths occur once, and the top ten carry roughly 3.5%. The sequence came from an adult man with Graves' ophthalmopathy. What was sequenced was peripheral blood.

The DNA for the CDR3 is TGTGCCAGCAGCCTGCACAGGGTGGATTCACCCCTCCACTTT. Protein sequence: CASSLHRVDSPLHF. The chain has TRBV7-9 and TRBJ1-6, with D possibly TRBD1 on 6 matching bases. Per the germline V gene, CDR1 is SEHNR and CDR2 is FQNEAQ (reference sequence). With 5 bases removed from V and 8 bases from J, the gap between germline ends came to 13 bases. The CDR3 sequence is 14 residues long.